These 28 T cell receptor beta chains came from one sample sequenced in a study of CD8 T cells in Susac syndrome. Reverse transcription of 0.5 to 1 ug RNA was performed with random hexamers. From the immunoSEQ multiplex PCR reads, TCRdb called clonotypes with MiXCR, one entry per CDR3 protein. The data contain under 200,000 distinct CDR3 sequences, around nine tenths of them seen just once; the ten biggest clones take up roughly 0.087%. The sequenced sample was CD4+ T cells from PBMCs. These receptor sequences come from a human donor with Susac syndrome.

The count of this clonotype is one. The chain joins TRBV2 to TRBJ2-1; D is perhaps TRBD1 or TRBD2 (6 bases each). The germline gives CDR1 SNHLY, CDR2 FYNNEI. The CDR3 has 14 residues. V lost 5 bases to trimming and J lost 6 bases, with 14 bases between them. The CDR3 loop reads CASSRGAGTNEQFF. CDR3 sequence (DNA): TGTGCCAGCAGTAGGGGGGCCGGGACCAATGAGCAGTTCTTC.

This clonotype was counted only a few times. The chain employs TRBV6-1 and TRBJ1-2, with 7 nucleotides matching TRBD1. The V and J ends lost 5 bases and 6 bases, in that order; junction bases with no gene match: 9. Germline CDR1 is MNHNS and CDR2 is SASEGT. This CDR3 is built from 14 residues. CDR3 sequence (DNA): TGTGCCAGCAGTCGCGACAGGGTCTTCCATGGCTACACCTTC. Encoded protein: CASSRDRVFHGYTF.

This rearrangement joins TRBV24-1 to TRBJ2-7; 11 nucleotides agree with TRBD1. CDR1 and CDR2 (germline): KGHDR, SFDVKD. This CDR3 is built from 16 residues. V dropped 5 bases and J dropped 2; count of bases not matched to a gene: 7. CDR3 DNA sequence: TGTGCCACCAGTGCCACGACGGGACAGGGGGCCTACGAGCAGTACTTC. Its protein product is CATSATTGQGAYEQYF.

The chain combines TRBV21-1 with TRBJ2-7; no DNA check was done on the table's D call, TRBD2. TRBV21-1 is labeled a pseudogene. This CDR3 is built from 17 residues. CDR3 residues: CASSKKIPGLGSYEQYF. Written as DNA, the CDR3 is TGTGCCAGCAGCAAAAAAATACCTGGACTAGGCAGCTACGAGCAGTACTTC.

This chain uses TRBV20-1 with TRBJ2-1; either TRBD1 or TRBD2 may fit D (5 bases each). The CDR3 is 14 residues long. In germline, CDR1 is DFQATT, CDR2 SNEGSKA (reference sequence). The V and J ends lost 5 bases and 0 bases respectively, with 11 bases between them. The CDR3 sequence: CSADWDGSYNEQFF. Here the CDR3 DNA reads TGCAGTGCTGACTGGGACGGCTCCTACAATGAGCAGTTCTTC.

Here the CDR3 reads CASRRGGRLYSNQPQHF. In nucleotides, the CDR3 is TGTGCCAGTAGACGAGGGGGTCGCCTCTATAGCAATCAGCCCCAGCATTTT. The chain uses TRBV19 and TRBJ1-5, with D possibly TRBD1 on 6 matching bases. This CDR3 has 17 residues. V lost 6 bases and J lost 0, with 18 bases in between. Per germline, CDR1 LNHDA and CDR2 SQIVND (reference sequence). Looking up the rest from reference TRBV19 and TRBJ1-5 gives the full variable domain: DGGITQSPKYLFRKEGQNVTLSCEQNLNHDAMYWYRQDPGQGLRLIYYSQIVNDFQKGDIAEGYSVSREKKESFPLTVTSAQKNPTAFYLCASRRGGRLYSNQPQHFGDGTRLSIL.

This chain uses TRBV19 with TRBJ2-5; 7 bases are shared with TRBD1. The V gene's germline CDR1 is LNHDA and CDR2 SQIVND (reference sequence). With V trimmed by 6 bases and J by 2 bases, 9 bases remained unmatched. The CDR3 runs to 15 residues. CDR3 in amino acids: CASRQTGQSQETQYF. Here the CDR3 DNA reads TGTGCCAGTAGACAGACGGGACAGTCACAAGAGACCCAGTACTTC.

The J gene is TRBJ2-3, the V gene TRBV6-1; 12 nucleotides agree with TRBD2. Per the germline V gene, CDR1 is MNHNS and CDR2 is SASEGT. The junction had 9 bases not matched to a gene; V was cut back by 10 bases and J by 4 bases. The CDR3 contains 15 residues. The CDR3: CATKTSGSIPDTQYF. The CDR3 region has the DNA TGTGCCACGAAGACTAGCGGGAGTATACCAGATACGCAGTATTTT.

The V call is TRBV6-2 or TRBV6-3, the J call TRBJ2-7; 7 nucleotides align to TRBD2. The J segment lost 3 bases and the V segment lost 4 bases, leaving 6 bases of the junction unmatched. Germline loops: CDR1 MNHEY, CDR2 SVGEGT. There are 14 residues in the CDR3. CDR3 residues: CASSLRGGGYEQYF. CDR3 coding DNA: TGTGCCAGCAGTTTGCGGGGCGGGGGCTACGAGCAGTACTTC.

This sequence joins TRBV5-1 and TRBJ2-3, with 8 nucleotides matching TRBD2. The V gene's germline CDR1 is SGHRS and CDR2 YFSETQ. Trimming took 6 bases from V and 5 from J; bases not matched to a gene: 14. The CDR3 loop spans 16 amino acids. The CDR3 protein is CASTRRERGPGDTQYF. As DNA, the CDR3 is TGCGCCAGCACGAGGCGTGAGCGGGGGCCGGGAGATACGCAGTATTTT. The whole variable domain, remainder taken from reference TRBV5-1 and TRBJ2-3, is KAGVTQTPRYLIKTRGQQVTLSCSPISGHRSVSWYQQTPGQGLQFLFEYFSETQRNKGNFPGRFSGRQFSNSRSEMNVSTLELGDSALYLCASTRRERGPGDTQYFGPGTRLTVL.

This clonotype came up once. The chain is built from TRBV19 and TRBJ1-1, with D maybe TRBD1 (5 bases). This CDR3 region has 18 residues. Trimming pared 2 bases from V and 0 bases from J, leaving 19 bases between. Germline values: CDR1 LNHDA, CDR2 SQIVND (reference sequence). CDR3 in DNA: TGTGCCAGTAGTATAACTTCTCTTACGGGGGGACTGAACACTGAAGCTTTCTTT. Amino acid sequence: CASSITSLTGGLNTEAFF.

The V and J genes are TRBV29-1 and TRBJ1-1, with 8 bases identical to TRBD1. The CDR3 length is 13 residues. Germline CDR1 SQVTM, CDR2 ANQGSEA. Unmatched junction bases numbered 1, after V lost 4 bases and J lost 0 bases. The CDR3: CSVGDRLNTEAFF. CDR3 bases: TGCAGCGTTGGGGACAGGTTGAACACTGAAGCTTTCTTT. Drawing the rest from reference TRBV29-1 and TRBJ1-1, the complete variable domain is SAVISQKPSRDICQRGTSLTIQCQVDSQVTMMFWYRQQPGQSLTLIATANQGSEATYESGFVIDKFPISRPNLTFSTLTVSNMSPEDSSIYLCSVGDRLNTEAFFGQGTRLTVV.

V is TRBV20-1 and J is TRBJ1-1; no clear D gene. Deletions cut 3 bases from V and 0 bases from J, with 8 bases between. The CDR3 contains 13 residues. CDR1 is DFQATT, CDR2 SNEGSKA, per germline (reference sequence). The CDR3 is CSASRPMNTEAFF. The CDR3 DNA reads TGCAGTGCTAGTCGACCGATGAACACTGAAGCTTTCTTT.

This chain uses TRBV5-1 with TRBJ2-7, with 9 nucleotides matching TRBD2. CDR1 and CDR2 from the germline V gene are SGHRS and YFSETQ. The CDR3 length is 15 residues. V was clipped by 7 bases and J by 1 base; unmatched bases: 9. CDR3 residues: CASRVAGVGSYEQYF. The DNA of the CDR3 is TGCGCCAGCCGAGTAGCGGGAGTAGGATCCTACGAGCAGTACTTC.

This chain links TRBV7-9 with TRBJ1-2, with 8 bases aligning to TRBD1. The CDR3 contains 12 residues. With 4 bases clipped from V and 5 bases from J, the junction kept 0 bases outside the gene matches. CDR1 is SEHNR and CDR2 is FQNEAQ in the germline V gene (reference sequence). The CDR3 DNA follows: TGTGCCAGCAGCTACAGGGGGTATGGCTACACCTTC. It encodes CASSYRGYGYTF.

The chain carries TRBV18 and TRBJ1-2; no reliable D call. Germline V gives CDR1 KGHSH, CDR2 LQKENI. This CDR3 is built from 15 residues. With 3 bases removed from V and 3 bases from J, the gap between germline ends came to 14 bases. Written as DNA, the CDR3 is TGTGCCAGCTCACCCCGTGAGAACGATCACTATGGCTACACCTTC. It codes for CASSPRENDHYGYTF.

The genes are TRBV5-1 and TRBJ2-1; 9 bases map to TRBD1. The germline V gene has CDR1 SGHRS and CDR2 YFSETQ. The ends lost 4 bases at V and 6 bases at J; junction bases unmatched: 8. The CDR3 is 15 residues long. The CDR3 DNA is TGCGCCAGCAGCGCCGGGACAGGGTTAGTCAATGAGCAGTTCTTC. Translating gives CASSAGTGLVNEQFF.

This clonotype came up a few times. This CDR3 is CASSLSGGTGEQFF. The CDR3 DNA follows: TGTGCCAGCAGTTTAAGTGGCGGGACAGGTGAGCAGTTCTTC. The chain combines TRBV12-3 or TRBV12-4 with TRBJ2-1, with 8 bases fitting TRBD1. There are 14 residues in the CDR3. The J segment lost 9 bases and the V segment lost 2 bases, leaving 6 bases of the junction unmatched.

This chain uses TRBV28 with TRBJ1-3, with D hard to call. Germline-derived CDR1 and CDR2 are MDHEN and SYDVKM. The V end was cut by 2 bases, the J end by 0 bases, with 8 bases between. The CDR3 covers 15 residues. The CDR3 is CASSLVSLSGNTIYF. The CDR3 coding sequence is TGTGCCAGCAGTTTAGTATCGCTCTCTGGAAACACCATATATTTT. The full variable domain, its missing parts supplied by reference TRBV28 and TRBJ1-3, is DVKVTQSSRYLVKRTGEKVFLECVQDMDHENMFWYRQDPGLGLRLIYFSYDVKMKEKGDIPEGYSVSREKKERFSLILESASTNQTSMYLCASSLVSLSGNTIYFGEGSWLTVV.

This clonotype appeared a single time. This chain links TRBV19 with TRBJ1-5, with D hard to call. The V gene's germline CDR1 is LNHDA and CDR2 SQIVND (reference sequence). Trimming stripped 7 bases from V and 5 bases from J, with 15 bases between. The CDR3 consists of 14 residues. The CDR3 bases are TGTGCCAGTACCCAAACTCGGGCCCATCAGCCCCAGCATTTT. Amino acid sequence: CASTQTRAHQPQHF.

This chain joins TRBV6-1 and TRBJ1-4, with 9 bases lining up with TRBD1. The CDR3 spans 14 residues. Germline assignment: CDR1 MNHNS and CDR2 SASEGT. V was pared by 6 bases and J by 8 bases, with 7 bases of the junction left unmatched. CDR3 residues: CASRATGTGEKLFF. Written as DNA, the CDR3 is TGTGCCAGCAGGGCGACAGGGACAGGGGAAAAACTGTTTTTT.

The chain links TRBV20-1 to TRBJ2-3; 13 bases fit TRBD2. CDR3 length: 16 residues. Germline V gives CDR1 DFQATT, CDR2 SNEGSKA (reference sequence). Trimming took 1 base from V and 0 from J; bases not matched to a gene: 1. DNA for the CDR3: TGCAGTGCTAGAGTACTAGCGGGAGGGAGCACAGATACGCAGTATTTT. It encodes CSARVLAGGSTDTQYF.

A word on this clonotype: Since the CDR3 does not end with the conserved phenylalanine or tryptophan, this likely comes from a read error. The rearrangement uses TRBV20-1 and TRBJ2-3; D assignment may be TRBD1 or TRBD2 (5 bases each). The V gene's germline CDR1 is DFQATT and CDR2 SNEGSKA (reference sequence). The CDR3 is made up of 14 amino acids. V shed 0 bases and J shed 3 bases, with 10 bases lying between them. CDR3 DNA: TGCAGTGCTAGAGATATGGGGGAGACAGATACGCAGTATCTT. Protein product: CSARDMGETDTQYL.

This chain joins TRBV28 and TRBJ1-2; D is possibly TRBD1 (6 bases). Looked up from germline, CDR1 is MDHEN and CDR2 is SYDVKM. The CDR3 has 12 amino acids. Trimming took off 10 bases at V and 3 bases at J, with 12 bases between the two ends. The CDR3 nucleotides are TGTGCCACCAATCGACAGGACTATGGCTACACCTTC. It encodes CATNRQDYGYTF.

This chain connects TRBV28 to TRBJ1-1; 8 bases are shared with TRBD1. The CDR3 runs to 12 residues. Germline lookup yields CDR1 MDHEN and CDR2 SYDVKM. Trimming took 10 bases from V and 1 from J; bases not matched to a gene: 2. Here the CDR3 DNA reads TGTGCCATGACAGGGGCGAACACTGAAGCTTTCTTT. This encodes CAMTGANTEAFF.

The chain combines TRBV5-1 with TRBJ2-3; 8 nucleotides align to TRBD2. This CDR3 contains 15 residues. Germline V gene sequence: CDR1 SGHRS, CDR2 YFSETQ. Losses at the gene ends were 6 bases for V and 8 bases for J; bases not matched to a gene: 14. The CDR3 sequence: CASNAGLESFGTQYF. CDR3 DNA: TGCGCCAGCAACGCGGGACTAGAATCGTTCGGTACGCAGTATTTT.

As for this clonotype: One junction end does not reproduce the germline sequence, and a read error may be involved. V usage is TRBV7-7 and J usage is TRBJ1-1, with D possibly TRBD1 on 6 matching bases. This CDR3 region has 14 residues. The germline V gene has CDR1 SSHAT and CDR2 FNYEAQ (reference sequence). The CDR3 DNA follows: TGTGCTAGCAGCTTGGGGGGGCCGAGAACTGAAGCTTTCTTT. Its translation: CASSLGGPRTEAFF.

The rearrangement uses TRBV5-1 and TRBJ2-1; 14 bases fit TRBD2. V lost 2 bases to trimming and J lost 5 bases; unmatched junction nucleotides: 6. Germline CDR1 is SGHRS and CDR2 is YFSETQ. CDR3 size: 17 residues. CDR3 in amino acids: CASSFPGTSGGHNEQFF. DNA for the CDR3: TGCGCCAGCAGCTTCCCCGGGACTAGCGGGGGACACAATGAGCAGTTCTTC.